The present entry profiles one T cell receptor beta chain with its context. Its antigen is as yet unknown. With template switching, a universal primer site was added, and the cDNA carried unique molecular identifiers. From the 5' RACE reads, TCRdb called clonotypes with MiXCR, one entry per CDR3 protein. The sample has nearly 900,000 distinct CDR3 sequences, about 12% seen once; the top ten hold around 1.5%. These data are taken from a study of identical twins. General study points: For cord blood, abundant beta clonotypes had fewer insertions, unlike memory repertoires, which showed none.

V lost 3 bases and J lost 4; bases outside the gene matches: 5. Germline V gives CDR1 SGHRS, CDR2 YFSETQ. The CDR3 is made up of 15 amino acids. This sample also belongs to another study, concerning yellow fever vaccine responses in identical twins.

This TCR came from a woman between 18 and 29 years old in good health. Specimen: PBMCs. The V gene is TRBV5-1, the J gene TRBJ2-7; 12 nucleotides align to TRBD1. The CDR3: CASSWTGQGAYEQYF. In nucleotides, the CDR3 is TGCGCCAGCAGCTGGACGGGACAGGGGGCGTACGAGCAGTACTTC. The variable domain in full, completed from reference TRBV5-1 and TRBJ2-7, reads KAGVTQTPRYLIKTRGQQVTLSCSPISGHRSVSWYQQTPGQGLQFLFEYFSETQRNKGNFPGRFSGRQFSNSRSEMNVSTLELGDSALYLCASSWTGQGAYEQYFGPGTRLTVT.